This T cell receptor beta chain was recorded in a study of cytomegalovirus exposure and HLA in healthy donors. The study's findings and limits: Information on immune exposure was restricted to one variable (CMV serostatus).

Vbeta (60) and Jbeta (13) primers were used in the PCR. The protocol was immunoSEQ multiplex PCR, while the TCRdb copy is restricted to in-frame clones and leaves out a portion. Seen here are 110,000 to 150,000 clones, roughly 80% observed once, and the top ten hold roughly 4%. The V end was cut by 0 bases, the J end by 10 bases, with 12 bases between. CDR3 size: 13 residues. CDR1 is LGHNA, CDR2 YSLEER, per germline. To note about this clone: Its antigen is unknown.

Specimen: PBMCs. The V and J genes are TRBV4-3 and TRBJ1-1; D is uncertain. The TCR comes from a woman between 40 and 55 years old in good health and CMV-seropositive. The CDR3 DNA reads as TGCGCCAGCAGCCAAGACAGTTACTCGGGAGCTTTCTTT. The encoded protein is CASSQDSYSGAFF.